This T cell receptor beta chain is from a study of blood T cell repertoires in COVID-19. Across the study: From the United States, Italy and Spain came samples of acute and convalescent COVID-19. The cDNA or gDNA used as material had been derived from T cells, B-cell-depleted T cells, or PBMCs.

Under the authors' procedure: From reference gene primer amplification, estimates of nucleated cell counts were derived. The table came from immunoSEQ multiplex PCR; TCRdb's copy has only in-frame clones and leaves some out. V, J and clone size reflect that table, while D and trimming were determined from the DNA. The sample lists about 210,000 clones; 80% were seen once. The CDR3 is made up of 13 amino acids. Germline-derived CDR1 and CDR2 are SGHTA and FQGNSA. Notes on this clone: A junction end diverges from the germline sequence, so it may reflect a read error.

The chain is built from TRBV7-2 and TRBJ2-3, with D possibly matching TRBD1 (5 bases). Sequenced: peripheral blood. This clonotype originated in a man in his sixties with acute or convalescent COVID-19. The CDR3 loop is CASSWGSKDTQYF. As DNA, the CDR3 is TGTGCCAGCAGCTGGGGCAGCAAAGATACGCAGTATTTT.